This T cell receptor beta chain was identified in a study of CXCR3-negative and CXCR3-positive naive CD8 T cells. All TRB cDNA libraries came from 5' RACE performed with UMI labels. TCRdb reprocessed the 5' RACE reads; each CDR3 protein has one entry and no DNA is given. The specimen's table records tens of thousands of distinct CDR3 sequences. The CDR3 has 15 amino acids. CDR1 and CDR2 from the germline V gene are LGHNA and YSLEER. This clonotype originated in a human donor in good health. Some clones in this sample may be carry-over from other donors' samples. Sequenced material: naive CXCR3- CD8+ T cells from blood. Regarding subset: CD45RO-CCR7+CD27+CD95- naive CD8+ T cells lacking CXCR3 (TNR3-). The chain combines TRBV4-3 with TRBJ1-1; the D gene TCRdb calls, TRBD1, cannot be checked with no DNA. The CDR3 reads CASSQGEQGYTEAFF.